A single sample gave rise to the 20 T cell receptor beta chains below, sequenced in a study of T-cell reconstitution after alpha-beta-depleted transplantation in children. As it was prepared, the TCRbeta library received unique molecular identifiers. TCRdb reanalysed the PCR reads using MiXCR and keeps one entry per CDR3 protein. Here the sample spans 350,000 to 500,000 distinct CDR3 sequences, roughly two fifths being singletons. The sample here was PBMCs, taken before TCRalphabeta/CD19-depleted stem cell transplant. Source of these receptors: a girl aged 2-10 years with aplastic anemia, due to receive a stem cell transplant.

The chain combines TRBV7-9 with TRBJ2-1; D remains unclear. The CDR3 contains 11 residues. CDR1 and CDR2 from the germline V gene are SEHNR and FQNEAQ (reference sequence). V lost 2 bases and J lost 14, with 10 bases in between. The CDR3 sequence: CASSLYRGEFF. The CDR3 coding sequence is TGTGCCAGCAGCTTATACCGAGGAGAGTTCTTC.

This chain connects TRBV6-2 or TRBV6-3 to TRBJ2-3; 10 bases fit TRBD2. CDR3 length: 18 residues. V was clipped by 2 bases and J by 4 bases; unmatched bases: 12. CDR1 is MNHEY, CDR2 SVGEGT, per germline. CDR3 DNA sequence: TGTGCCAGCAGTTACGACCTCCTTAGCGGGAGGTTCGCAGATACGCAGTATTTT. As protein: CASSYDLLSGRFADTQYF.

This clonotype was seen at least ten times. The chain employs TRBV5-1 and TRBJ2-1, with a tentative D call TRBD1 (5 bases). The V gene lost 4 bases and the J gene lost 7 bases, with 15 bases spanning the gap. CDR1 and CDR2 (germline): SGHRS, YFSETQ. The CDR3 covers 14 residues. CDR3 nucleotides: TGCGCCAGCAGCCCGACAGATCTAGTAAATGAGCAGTTCTTC. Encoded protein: CASSPTDLVNEQFF.

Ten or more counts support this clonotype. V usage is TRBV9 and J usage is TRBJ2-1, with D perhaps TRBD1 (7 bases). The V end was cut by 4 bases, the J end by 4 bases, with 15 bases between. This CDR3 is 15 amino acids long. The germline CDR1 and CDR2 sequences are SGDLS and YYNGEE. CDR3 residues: CASSQGGGTYNEQFF. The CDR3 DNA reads TGTGCCAGCAGCCAGGGGGGAGGCACATACAATGAGCAGTTCTTC. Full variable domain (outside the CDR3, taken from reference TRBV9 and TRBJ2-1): DSGVTQTPKHLITATGQRVTLRCSPRSGDLSVYWYQQSLDQGLQFLIQYYNGEERAKGNILERFSAQQFPDLHSELNLSSLELGDSALYFCASSQGGGTYNEQFFGPGTRLTVL.

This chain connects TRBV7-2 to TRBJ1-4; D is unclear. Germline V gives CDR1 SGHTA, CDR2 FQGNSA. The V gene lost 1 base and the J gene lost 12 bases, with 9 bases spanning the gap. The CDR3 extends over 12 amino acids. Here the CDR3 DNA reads TGTGCCAGCAGCTTAGGGGCCTCTGAACTGTTTTTT. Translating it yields CASSLGASELFF. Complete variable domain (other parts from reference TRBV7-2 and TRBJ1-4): GAGVSQSPSNKVTEKGKDVELRCDPISGHTALYWYRQSLGQGLEFLIYFQGNSAPDKSGLPSDRFSAERTGGSVSTLTIQRTQQEDSAVYLCASSLGASELFFGSGTQLSVL.

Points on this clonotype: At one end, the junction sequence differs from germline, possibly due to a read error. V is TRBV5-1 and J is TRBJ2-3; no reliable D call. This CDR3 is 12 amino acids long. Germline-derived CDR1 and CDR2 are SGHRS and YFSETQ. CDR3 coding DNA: TGTGCCAGCAGTCAACAAGGGGATACGCAGTATTTT. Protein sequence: CASSQQGDTQYF.

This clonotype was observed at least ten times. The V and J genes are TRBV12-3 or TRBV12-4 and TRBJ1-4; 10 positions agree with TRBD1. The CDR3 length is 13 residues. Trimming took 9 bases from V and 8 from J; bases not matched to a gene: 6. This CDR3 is CASRQGAKEKLFF. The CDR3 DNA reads TGTGCCAGTCGACAGGGGGCCAAAGAAAAACTGTTTTTT.

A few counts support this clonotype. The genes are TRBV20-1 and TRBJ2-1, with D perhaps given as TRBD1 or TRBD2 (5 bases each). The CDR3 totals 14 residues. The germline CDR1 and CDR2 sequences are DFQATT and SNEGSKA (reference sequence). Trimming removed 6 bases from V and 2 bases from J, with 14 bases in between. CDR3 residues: CSAPEEGAYNEQFF. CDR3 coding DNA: TGCAGTGCCCCGGAGGAAGGGGCCTACAATGAGCAGTTCTTC.

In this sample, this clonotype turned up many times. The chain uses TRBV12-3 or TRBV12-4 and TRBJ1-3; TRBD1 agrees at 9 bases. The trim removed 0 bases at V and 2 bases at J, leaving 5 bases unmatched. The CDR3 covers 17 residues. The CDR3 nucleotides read TGTGCCAGCAGTTTAGCGAGGGACAGGGCAACTGGAAACACCATATATTTT. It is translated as CASSLARDRATGNTIYF.

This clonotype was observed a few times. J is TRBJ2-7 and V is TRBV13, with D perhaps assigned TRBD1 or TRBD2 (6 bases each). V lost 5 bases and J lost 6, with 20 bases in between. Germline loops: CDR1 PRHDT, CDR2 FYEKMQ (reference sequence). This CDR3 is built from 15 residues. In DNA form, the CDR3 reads TGTGCCAGCAGCCCCCGGGGGCCACTCGGAGCCGAGCAGTACTTC. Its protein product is CASSPRGPLGAEQYF.

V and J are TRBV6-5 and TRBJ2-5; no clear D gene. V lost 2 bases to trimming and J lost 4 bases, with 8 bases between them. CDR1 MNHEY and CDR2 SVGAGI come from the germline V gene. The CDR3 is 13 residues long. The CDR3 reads CASSYPVGETQYF. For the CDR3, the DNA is TGTGCCAGCAGTTACCCCGTAGGAGAGACCCAGTACTTC.

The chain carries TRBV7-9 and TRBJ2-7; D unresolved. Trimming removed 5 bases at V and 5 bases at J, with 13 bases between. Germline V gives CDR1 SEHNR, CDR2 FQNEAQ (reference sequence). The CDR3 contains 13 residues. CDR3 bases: TGTGCCAGCAGCCCTCCCGGGTCCAACGAGCAGTACTTC. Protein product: CASSPPGSNEQYF.

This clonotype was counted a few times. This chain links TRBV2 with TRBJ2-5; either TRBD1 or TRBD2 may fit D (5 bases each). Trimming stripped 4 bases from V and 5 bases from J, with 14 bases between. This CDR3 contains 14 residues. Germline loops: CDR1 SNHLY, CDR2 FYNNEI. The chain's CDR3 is CASSAQLGEETQYF. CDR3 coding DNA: TGTGCCAGCAGTGCCCAGCTAGGGGAGGAGACCCAGTACTTC.

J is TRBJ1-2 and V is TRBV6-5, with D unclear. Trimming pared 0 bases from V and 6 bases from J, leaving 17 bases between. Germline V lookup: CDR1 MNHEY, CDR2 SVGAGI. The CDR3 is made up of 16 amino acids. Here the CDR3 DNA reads TGTGCCAGCAGTTACTCGAACAGCCCCCTCTTGGATGGCTACACCTTC. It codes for CASSYSNSPLLDGYTF.

The CDR3 DNA reads TGTGCCAGCAGTTCCCCTTGGGTAGATACTACAATGAAGCAGTTCTTC. Its translation: CASSSPWVDTTMKQFF. The V gene is TRBV28, the J gene TRBJ2-1, with unresolved D. V lost 4 bases to trimming and J lost 11 bases, with 24 bases between them. CDR1 is MDHEN and CDR2 is SYDVKM in the germline V gene. This CDR3 has 16 amino acids.

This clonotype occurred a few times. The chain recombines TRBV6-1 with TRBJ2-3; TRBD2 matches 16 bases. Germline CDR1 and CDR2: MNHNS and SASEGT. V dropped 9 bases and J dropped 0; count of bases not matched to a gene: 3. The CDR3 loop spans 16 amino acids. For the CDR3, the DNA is TGTGCCAGGGGGGGACTAGCGGGAGGGAGCACAGATACGCAGTATTTT. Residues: CARGGLAGGSTDTQYF.

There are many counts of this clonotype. The CDR3 loop is CASSTSGLTDTQYF. The CDR3 DNA follows: TGTGCCAGCAGTACTAGCGGGCTCACAGATACGCAGTATTTT. The J gene is TRBJ2-3, the V gene TRBV2; TRBD2 aligns across 9 bases. Germline CDR1 and CDR2: SNHLY and FYNNEI. Trimming cost V 5 bases and J 2 bases; bases outside gene matches: 2. The CDR3 consists of 14 residues. Supplemented by reference TRBV2 and TRBJ2-3, the full variable domain reads EPEVTQTPSHQVTQMGQEVILRCVPISNHLYFYWYRQILGQKVEFLVSFYNNEISEKSEIFDDQFSVERPDGSNFTLKIRSTKLEDSAMYFCASSTSGLTDTQYFGPGTRLTVL.

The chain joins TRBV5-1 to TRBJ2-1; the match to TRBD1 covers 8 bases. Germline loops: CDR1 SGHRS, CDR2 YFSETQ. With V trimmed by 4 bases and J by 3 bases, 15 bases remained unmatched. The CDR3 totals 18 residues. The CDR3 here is CASSRSLGQGGIYNEQFF. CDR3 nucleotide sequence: TGCGCCAGCAGCCGCTCTCTCGGACAGGGTGGTATCTACAATGAGCAGTTCTTC.

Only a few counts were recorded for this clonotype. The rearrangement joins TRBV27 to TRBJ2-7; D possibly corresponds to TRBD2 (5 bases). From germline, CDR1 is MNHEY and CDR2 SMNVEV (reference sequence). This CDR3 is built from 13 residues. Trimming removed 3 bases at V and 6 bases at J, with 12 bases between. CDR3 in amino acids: CASSFGKSSEQYF. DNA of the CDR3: TGTGCCAGCAGTTTCGGGAAATCTAGCGAGCAGTACTTC.

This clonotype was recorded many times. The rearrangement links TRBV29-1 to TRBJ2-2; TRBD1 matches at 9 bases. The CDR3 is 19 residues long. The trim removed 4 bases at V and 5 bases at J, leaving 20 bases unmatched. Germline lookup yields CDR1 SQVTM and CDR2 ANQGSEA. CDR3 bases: TGCAGCGTTGGGACTCTTCCACCGCCTCGACAGGGGGGGACCGGGGAGCTGTTTTTT. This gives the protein CSVGTLPPPRQGGTGELFF.